This TCR beta chain came from a study of T cell responses to AZD1222 COVID-19 vaccine. Whole-study findings and limits: Spike was spanned by vaccine-associated CD4 TCRs, with dominance at 160-218 and 743-854. Clonal diversity may have been underestimated, and the donors were mostly white British, with more females than males. Only a handful of AZD1222 recipients, several in all, had baseline seropositivity. Unmutated variant regions are reportedly the target of nearly half of TCRs that are spike-specific.

Produced via immunoSEQ multiplex PCR; TCRdb's table is partial and in-frame only. There are around 130,000 clones in the sample; 80% to 90% occur only once, and 7.6% lies in the top ten. Remarks on this clone: Antigen: not known.

Germline values: CDR1 MGHRA, CDR2 YSYEKL. The CDR3 spans 14 residues. Trimming took off 1 base at V and 3 bases at J, with 10 bases between the two ends. This receptor was taken from an adult in good health. J is TRBJ2-7 and V is TRBV4-1; tentatively, D is TRBD2 (6 bases). The sequenced sample was peripheral blood, obtained on day 0 of AZD1222 vaccination. The CDR3 bases are TGCGCCAGCAGCCAAGGCGGGGTCAACTACGAGCAGTACTTC. Amino acid sequence: CASSQGGVNYEQYF.